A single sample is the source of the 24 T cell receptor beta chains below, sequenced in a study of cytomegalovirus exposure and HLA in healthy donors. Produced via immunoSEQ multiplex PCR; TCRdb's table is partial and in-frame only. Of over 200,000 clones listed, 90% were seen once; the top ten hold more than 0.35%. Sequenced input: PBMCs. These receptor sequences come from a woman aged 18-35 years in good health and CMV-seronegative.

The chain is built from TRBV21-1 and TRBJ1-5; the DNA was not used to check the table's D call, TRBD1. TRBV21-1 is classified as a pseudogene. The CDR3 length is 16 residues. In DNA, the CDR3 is TGTGCCAGCAGCAGCTTAGGACAGGGGTACAATCAGCCCCAGCATTTT. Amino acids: CASSSLGQGYNQPQHF.

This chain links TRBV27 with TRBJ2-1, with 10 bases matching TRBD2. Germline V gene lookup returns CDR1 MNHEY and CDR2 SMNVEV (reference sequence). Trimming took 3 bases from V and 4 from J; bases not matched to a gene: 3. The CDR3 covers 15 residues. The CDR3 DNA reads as TGTGCCAGCAGTTTTACTAGCGGGATATACAATGAGCAGTTCTTC. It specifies CASSFTSGIYNEQFF.

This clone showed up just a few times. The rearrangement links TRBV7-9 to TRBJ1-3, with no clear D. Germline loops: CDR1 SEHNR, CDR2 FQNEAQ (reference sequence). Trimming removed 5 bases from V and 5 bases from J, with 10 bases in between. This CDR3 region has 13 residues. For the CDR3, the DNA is TGTGCCAGCAGCCCAATCGGGAGAAACACCATATATTTT. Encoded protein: CASSPIGRNTIYF.

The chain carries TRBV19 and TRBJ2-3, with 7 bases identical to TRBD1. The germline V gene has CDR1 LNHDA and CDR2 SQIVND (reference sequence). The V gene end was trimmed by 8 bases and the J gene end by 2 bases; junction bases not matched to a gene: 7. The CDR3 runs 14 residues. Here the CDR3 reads CASSDRVFTDTQYF. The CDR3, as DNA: TGTGCCAGTTCCGACAGGGTGTTCACAGATACGCAGTATTTT.

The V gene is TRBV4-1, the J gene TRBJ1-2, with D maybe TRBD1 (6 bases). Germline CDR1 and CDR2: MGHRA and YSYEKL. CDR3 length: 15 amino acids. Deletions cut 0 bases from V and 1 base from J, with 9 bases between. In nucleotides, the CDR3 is TGCGCCAGCAGCCAAGAGGCAGGGGTTAACTATGGCTACACCTTC. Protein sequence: CASSQEAGVNYGYTF.

The CDR3 nucleotides read TGTGCCAGCAGTTCCAGCGGGGCAGACGAGCAGTACGTC. This sequence encodes CASSSSGADEQYV. The chain uses TRBV28 and TRBJ2-7; 7 nucleotides line up with TRBD2. Germline CDR1 and CDR2: MDHEN and SYDVKM. The trim removed 4 bases at V and 5 bases at J, leaving 5 bases unmatched. The CDR3 spans 13 residues.

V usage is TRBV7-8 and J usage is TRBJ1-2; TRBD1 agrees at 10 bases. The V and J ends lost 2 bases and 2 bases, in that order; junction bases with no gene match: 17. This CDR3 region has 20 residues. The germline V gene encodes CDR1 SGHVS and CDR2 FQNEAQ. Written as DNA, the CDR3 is TGTGCCAGCAGCTTAATAATAGGGATCCGGGACAGGGGTATCAACTATGGCTACACCTTC. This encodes CASSLIIGIRDRGINYGYTF. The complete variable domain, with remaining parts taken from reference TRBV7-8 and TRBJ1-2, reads GAGVSQSPRYKVAKRGQDVALRCDPISGHVSLFWYQQALGQGPEFLTYFQNEAQLDKSGLPSDRFFAERPEGSVSTLKIQRTQQEDSAVYLCASSLIIGIRDRGINYGYTFGSGTRLTVV.

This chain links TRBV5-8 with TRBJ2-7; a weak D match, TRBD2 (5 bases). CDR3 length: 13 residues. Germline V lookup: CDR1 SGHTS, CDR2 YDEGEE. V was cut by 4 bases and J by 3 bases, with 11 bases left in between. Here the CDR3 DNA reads TGTGCCAGCAGCGGACGGGGTATCTACGAGCAGTACTTC. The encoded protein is CASSGRGIYEQYF. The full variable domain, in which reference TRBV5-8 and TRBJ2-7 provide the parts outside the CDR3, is EAGVTQSPTHLIKTRGQQATLRCSPISGHTSVYWYQQALGLGLQFLLWYDEGEERNRGNFPPRFSGRQFPNYSSELNVNALELEDSALYLCASSGRGIYEQYFGPGTRLTVT.

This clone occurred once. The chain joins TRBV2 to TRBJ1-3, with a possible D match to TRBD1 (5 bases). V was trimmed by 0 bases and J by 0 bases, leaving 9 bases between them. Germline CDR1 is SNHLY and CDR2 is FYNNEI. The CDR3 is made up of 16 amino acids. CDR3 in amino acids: CASSEALQGSGNTIYF. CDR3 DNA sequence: TGTGCCAGCAGTGAAGCGCTTCAGGGCTCTGGAAACACCATATATTTT.

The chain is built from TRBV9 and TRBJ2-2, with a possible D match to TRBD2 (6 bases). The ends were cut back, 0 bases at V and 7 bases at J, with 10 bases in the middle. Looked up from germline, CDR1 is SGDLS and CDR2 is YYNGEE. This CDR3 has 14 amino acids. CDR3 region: CASSVVASVGELFF. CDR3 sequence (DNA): TGTGCCAGCAGCGTAGTCGCTAGCGTCGGGGAGCTGTTTTTT.

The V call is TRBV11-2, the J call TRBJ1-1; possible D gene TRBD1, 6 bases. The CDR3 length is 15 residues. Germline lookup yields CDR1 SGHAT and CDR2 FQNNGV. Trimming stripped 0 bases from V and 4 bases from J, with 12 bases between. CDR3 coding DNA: TGTGCCAGCAGCTTAGAGGGGGCGGGGGTCACTGAAGCTTTCTTT. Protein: CASSLEGAGVTEAFF.

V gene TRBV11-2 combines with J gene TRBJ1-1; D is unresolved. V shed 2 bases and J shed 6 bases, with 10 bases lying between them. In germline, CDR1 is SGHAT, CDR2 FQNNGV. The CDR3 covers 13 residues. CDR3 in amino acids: CASSLWRVPEAFF. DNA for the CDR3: TGTGCCAGCAGCTTATGGCGGGTCCCTGAAGCTTTCTTT.

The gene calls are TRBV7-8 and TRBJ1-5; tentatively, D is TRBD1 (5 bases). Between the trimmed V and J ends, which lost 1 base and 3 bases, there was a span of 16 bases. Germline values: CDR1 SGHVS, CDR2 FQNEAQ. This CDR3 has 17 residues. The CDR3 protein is CASSLVPLTGNNQPQHF. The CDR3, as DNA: TGTGCCAGCAGCTTAGTCCCTCTCACAGGTAACAATCAGCCCCAGCATTTT.

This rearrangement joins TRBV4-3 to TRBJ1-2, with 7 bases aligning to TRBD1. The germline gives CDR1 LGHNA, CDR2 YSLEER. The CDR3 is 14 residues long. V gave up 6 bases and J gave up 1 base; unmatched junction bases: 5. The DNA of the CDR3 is TGCGCCAGCAGAAGGACAGGAGATAACTATGGCTACACCTTC. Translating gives CASRRTGDNYGYTF.

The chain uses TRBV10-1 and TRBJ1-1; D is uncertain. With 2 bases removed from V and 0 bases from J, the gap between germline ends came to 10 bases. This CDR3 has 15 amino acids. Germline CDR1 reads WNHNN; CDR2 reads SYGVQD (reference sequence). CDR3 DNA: TGCGCCAGCAGTGAGGGTACGGGTATGAACACTGAAGCTTTCTTT. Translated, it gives CASSEGTGMNTEAFF.

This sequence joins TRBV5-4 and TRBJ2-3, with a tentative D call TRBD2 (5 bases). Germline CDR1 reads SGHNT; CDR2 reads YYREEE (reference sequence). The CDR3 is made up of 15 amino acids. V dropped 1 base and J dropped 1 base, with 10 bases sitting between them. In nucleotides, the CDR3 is TGTGCCAGCAGCTTGTCTTACGGGGGCACAGATACGCAGTATTTT. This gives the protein CASSLSYGGTDTQYF. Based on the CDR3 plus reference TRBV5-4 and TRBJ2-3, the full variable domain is ETGVTQSPTHLIKTRGQQVTLRCSSQSGHNTVSWYQQALGQGPQFIFQYYREEENGRGNFPPRFSGLQFPNYSSELNVNALELDDSALYLCASSLSYGGTDTQYFGPGTRLTVL.

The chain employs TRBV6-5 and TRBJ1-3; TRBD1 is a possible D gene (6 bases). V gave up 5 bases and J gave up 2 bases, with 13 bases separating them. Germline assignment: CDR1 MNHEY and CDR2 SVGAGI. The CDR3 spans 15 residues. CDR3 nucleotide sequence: TGTGCCAGCAGTGGGGGCCAATCCACTGGAAACACCATATATTTT. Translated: CASSGGQSTGNTIYF.

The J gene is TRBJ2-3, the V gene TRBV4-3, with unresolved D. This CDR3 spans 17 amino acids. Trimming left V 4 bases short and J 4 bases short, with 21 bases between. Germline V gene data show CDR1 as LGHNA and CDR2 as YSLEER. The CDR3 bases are TGCGCCAGCAGCCCATCGTCCCCCTACTTAGTTCCAGATACGCAGTATTTT. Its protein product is CASSPSSPYLVPDTQYF.

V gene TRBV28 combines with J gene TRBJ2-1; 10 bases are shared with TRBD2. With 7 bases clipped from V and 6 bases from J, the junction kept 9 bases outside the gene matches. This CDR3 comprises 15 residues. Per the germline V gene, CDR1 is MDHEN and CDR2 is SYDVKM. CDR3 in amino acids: CASNLLAGRPNEQFF. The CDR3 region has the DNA TGTGCCAGCAATCTACTAGCGGGGAGACCCAATGAGCAGTTCTTC.

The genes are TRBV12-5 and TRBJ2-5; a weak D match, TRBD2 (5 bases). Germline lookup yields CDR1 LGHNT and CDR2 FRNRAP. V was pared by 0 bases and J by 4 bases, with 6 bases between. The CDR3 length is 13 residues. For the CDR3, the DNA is TGTGCTAGTGGTTTGGTAGGAGGAGAGACCCAGTACTTC. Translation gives CASGLVGGETQYF.

The DNA of the CDR3 is TGCGCCAGCAGCTTCGGACAGGCCACAGATACGCAGTATTTT. Amino acids: CASSFGQATDTQYF. The chain is built from TRBV5-1 and TRBJ2-3; TRBD1 aligns across 7 bases. V shed 2 bases and J 2 bases; nucleotides not matched to a gene: 2. Germline CDR1 SGHRS, CDR2 YFSETQ. This CDR3 comprises 14 residues.

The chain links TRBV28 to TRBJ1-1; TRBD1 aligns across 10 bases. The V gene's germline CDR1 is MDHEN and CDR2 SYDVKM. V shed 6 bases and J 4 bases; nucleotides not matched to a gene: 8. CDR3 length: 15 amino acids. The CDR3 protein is CASSDRGQGGTEAFF. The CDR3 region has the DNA TGTGCCAGCAGCGACAGGGGGCAGGGCGGCACTGAAGCTTTCTTT.

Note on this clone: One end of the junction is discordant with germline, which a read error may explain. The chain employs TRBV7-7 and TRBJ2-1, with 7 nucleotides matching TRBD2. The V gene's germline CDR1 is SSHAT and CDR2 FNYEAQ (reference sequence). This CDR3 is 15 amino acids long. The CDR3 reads CASSTGTGLVNEQFF. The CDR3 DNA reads TGTGCTAGCAGCACCGGAACAGGACTAGTCAATGAGCAGTTCTTC.

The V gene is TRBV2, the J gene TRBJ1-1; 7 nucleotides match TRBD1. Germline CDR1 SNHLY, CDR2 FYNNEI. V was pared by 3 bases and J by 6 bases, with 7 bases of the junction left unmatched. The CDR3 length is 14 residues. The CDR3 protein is CASSDTTGRSEAFF. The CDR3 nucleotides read TGTGCCAGCAGTGATACGACAGGGCGGTCTGAAGCTTTCTTT.